The 17 T cell receptor beta chains below were found in one sample sequenced in a study of Graves' ophthalmopathy and Graves' hyperthyroidism. Beta-chain TCR CDR3 regions were amplified from RNA transcripts. HTBI primers were used in a first-round RT-PCR, which preceded a second-round multiplex PCR. MiXCR was run by TCRdb on the multiplex PCR reads, yielding one entry per CDR3 protein. This sample has over a million distinct CDR3 sequences, with about 35% found just once. The sample taken for sequencing was peripheral blood or thyroid tissue (not recorded which). All receptors derive from an adult man with Graves' hyperthyroidism.

The chain is built from TRBV12-3 or TRBV12-4 and TRBJ1-5; D not certain. This CDR3 region has 15 residues. Trimming took off 2 bases at V and 2 bases at J, with 10 bases between the two ends. CDR3 region: CASSLSSTGNQPQHF. DNA of the CDR3: TGTGCCAGCAGTTTATCTTCGACGGGCAATCAGCCCCAGCATTTT.

The chain couples TRBV6-2 or TRBV6-3 to TRBJ1-2; 8 nucleotides line up with TRBD1. The CDR3 runs 15 residues. Germline V gene data show CDR1 as MNHEY and CDR2 as SVGEGT. V shed 2 bases and J 4 bases; nucleotides not matched to a gene: 6. CDR3 bases: TGTGCCAGCAGTTACCATGGACAGGGATCCTATGGCTACACCTTC. This codes for CASSYHGQGSYGYTF.

This clonotype occurred a few times. The CDR3 nucleotides are TGTGCCAGTAGTATAGTGGAGACAATGAACACTGAAGCTTTCTTT. It is translated as CASSIVETMNTEAFF. V is TRBV19 and J is TRBJ1-1; D gene unclear. CDR1 is LNHDA and CDR2 is SQIVND in the germline V gene (reference sequence). Trimming shortened V by 1 base and J by 0 bases, and 9 bases separated the two germline ends. This CDR3 comprises 15 residues.

This clonotype was observed many times. The gene calls are TRBV20-1 and TRBJ2-2, with 11 bases fitting TRBD1. V dropped 5 bases and J dropped 2; count of bases not matched to a gene: 1. Per the germline V gene, CDR1 is DFQATT and CDR2 is SNEGSKA (reference sequence). There are 14 residues in the CDR3. The CDR3 spells CSARTGGNTGELFF. As DNA, the CDR3 is TGCAGTGCTCGGACAGGGGGCAACACCGGGGAGCTGTTTTTT.

The rearrangement links TRBV7-9 to TRBJ2-5; D possibly corresponds to TRBD2 (7 bases). The CDR3 totals 17 residues. The germline V gene has CDR1 SEHNR and CDR2 FQNEAQ (reference sequence). V gave up 3 bases and J gave up 2 bases, with 19 bases separating them. The CDR3 nucleotides read TGTGCCAGCAGCTTGCGGCCTAAGCGGGGACAACAAGAGACCCAGTACTTC. It encodes CASSLRPKRGQQETQYF.

This clonotype occurred many times. This chain links TRBV5-6 with TRBJ1-1; unclear D gene. The CDR3 is 12 residues long. The germline V gene encodes CDR1 SGHDT and CDR2 YYEEEE. Deletions cut 4 bases from V and 10 bases from J, with 14 bases between. The chain's CDR3 is CASSREVSGAFF. CDR3 nucleotides: TGTGCCAGCAGCAGGGAGGTGTCGGGAGCTTTCTTT. The whole variable domain, filled in from reference TRBV5-6 and TRBJ1-1, reads DAGVTQSPTHLIKTRGQQVTLRCSPKSGHDTVSWYQQALGQGPQFIFQYYEEEERQRGNFPDRFSGHQFPNYSSELNVNALLLGDSALYLCASSREVSGAFFGQGTRLTVV.

There are a few counts of this clonotype. V and J are TRBV4-3 and TRBJ2-5; D remains unclear. The CDR3 consists of 15 residues. V was shortened by 1 base and J by 1 base, with 10 bases between the two germline ends. Germline values: CDR1 LGHNA, CDR2 YSLEER. The CDR3 is CASSQGGGLQETQYF. DNA for the CDR3: TGCGCCAGCAGCCAAGGCGGTGGTCTCCAAGAGACCCAGTACTTC.

This clonotype has at least ten counts. This chain links TRBV7-9 with TRBJ2-5; 10 bases are a match to TRBD1. Germline V CDR1 and CDR2: SEHNR, FQNEAQ (reference sequence). V trimming: 5 bases; J trimming: 7 bases; junction bases outside the gene matches: 7. This CDR3 comprises 14 residues. This CDR3 is CASSPWDRGTTQYF. In DNA form, the CDR3 reads TGTGCCAGCAGCCCCTGGGACAGGGGAACGACCCAGTACTTC.

About this clonotype: An end of the junction differs from the germline gene, which may be a read error. This sequence joins TRBV10-2 and TRBJ2-2; TRBD1 aligns across 7 bases. Germline-derived CDR1 and CDR2 are WSHSY and SAAADI. CDR3 length equals 17 residues. The CDR3 protein is CASSYRRNRGWTGELFF. The CDR3 DNA is TGTGCCAGCAGTTACCGCCGGAACAGGGGATGGACCGGGGAGCTGTTTTTT.

This clonotype was recorded at least ten times. The rearrangement uses TRBV29-1 and TRBJ1-5; 11 bases map to TRBD1. This CDR3 is 14 amino acids long. The V and J ends lost 4 bases and 3 bases, in that order; junction bases with no gene match: 2. From germline, CDR1 is SQVTM and CDR2 ANQGSEA. In DNA, the CDR3 is TGCAGCGTTGGGGACAGGGGGAACAATCAGCCCCAGCATTTT. Translation: CSVGDRGNNQPQHF.

A word on this clonotype: A read error may explain this, as a much larger clone is one base away. The chain couples TRBV7-7 to TRBJ2-5, with D perhaps matching TRBD1 (7 bases). The germline V gene has CDR1 SSHAT and CDR2 FNYEAQ (reference sequence). Trimming pared 4 bases from V and 7 bases from J, leaving 16 bases between. CDR3 length: 14 amino acids. The CDR3 nucleotides read TGTGCCAGCAGCTCGGGGACAGCGGAGGGGACCCAGTACTTC. It translates to CASSSGTAEGTQYF.

This clonotype was seen a handful of times. The J gene is TRBJ1-1, the V gene TRBV12-3 or TRBV12-4; D is unresolved. The length of the CDR3 is 15 residues. V dropped 3 bases and J dropped 5 bases, with 16 bases sitting between them. The CDR3 loop is CASSFSPVQTTEAFF. CDR3 DNA: TGTGCCAGCAGTTTTTCTCCGGTACAGACAACTGAAGCTTTCTTT.

This clonotype was picked up many times. V usage is TRBV12-3 or TRBV12-4 and J usage is TRBJ2-7, with TRBD1 as a possible D gene (5 bases). V was pared by 4 bases and J by 6 bases, with 16 bases between. This CDR3 has 14 amino acids. The CDR3 nucleotides read TGTGCCAGCAGTTCCCCCAGGGTTTTGGTCGAGCAGTACTTC. Translating gives CASSSPRVLVEQYF.

Details on this clonotype: The conserved closing phenylalanine or tryptophan is absent in this CDR3, likely reflecting a read error. The chain has TRBV12-3 or TRBV12-4 and TRBJ2-7, with D perhaps matching TRBD1 or TRBD2 (6 bases each). The CDR3 extends over 13 amino acids. V shed 3 bases and J shed 6 bases, with 12 bases lying between them. The CDR3 spells CASSFRGGIEQYL. As DNA, the CDR3 is TGTGCCAGCAGTTTCAGGGGAGGAATCGAGCAGTACCTC.

This clonotype was counted ten times or more. The rearrangement joins TRBV15 to TRBJ1-5, with TRBD1 identical over 7 bases. This CDR3 spans 15 amino acids. Germline lookup yields CDR1 LNHNV and CDR2 YYDKDF (reference sequence). The V gene end was trimmed by 5 bases and the J gene end by 2 bases; junction bases not matched to a gene: 6. The DNA of the CDR3 is TGTGCCACCAGCCGGGACAGCTTTGGCAATCAGCCCCAGCATTTT. Translated: CATSRDSFGNQPQHF.

The J gene is TRBJ1-5, the V gene TRBV12-3 or TRBV12-4; D perhaps matches TRBD1 (5 bases). Trimming took off 3 bases at V and 0 bases at J, with 12 bases between the two ends. The CDR3 runs 16 residues. The CDR3 bases are TGTGCCAGCAGTTTGGGGGACCACTATAGCAATCAGCCCCAGCATTTT. It yields the protein CASSLGDHYSNQPQHF.

The sample holds many counts of this clonotype. The chain uses TRBV7-9 and TRBJ1-1; no clear D. Germline loops: CDR1 SEHNR, CDR2 FQNEAQ (reference sequence). V was trimmed by 7 bases and J by 1 base, leaving 19 bases between them. This CDR3 contains 16 residues. The CDR3 bases are TGTGCCAGCAACCCAATCTTCCCGGATGCGAACACTGAAGCTTTCTTT. Encoded protein: CASNPIFPDANTEAFF.